The clone carrying this T cell receptor (beta chain) was counted a few times. Its specificity is unknown. The sample comes from a study of blood T cells in healthy people across ages. General study results and limits: Roughly linear age-related decline in beta diversity appeared, significant by age approximately 43.

Donors ranged from roughly 6 to 95 years old and were healthy Caucasians in Russia. It was with a sample-barcoded 5' primer and a J-beta primer mix that a second PCR of about 7 to 12 cycles was run. TCRdb reprocessed the 5' RACE reads with MiXCR, giving one entry per CDR3 protein. The sample includes more than 600,000 distinct CDR3 sequences, 20% to 25% seen only once; the top ten take 8% to 10%. Germline CDR1 and CDR2: MDHEN and SYDVKM. This CDR3 is built from 16 residues. V lost 6 bases, J lost 7 bases, and 14 bases stayed unmatched. This sample also appeared in a second study, on T cells of mothers and their children. That source adds: Samples were obtained from a few healthy Caucasian mothers and their six children. A second PCR was performed with the M1S primer. This primer added sample barcodes and 2-4 random nucleotides.

This receptor was obtained from a boy between 10 and 17 years old in good health. This rearrangement joins TRBV28 to TRBJ2-1, with 8 bases fitting TRBD2. The sample was blood. CDR3 coding DNA: TGTGCCAGCAGCGGGGAGCGGGAGTTTCACCGTAATGAGCAGTTCTTC. It codes for CASSGEREFHRNEQFF.